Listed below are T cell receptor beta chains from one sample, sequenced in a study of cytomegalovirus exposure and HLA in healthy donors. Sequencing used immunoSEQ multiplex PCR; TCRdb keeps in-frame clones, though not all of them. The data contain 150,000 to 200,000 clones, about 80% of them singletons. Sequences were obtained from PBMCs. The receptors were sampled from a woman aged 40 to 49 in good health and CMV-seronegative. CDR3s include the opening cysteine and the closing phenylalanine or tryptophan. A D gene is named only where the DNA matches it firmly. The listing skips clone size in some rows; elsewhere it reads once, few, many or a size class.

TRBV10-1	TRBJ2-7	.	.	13	TGCGCCAGCGAGGAGGGCATCCCCTACGAGCAGTACTTC	CASEEGIPYEQYF
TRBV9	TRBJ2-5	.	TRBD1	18	TGTGCCAGCAGCGTCAGGATGGGGGGACAGGGGAGATTAGAGACCCAGTACTTC	CASSVRMGGQGRLETQYF
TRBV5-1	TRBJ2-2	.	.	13	TGCGCCAGCAGCGCCGACGGGACCGGGGAGCTGTTTTTT	CASSADGTGELFF
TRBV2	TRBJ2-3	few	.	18	TGTGCCAGCAGTGTCCCAGGAATCGTTCCCTTAAGCACAGATACGCAGTATTTT	CASSVPGIVPLSTDTQYF
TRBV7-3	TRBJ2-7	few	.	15	TGTGCCAGCAGCTTAAGGGCAGGGGCCGCGGACGAGCAGTACTTC	CASSLRAGAADEQYF
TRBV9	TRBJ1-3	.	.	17	TGTGCCAGCAGCGTCGCTCGACAAAGTGGTTCTGGAAACACCATATATTTT	CASSVARQSGSGNTIYF
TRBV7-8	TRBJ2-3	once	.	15	TGTGCCAGCAGTTCCCTTACTTACAGCACAGATACGCAGTATTTT	CASSSLTYSTDTQYF
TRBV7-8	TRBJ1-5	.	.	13	TGTGCCAGCAGCCAACAGGAAACCGGGCCCCAGCATTTT	CASSQQETGPQHF
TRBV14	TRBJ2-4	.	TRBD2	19	TGTGCCAGCAGTCCTTCCGGGACTAAGAGGTATAAGGCCAAAAACAGTCAGTACTTC	CASSPSGTKRYKAKNSQYF
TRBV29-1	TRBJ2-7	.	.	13	TGCAGCGCCCAGCTGGCTAGCTCCTACGAGCAGTACTTC	CSAQLASSYEQYF
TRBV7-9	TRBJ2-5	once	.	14	TGTGCCAGCAGCTTACTACGGGATCAAGAGACCCAGTACTTC	CASSLLRDQETQYF
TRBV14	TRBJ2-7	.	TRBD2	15	TGTGCCAGCAGCCCATCTAGCGGGAGACGTTACGAGCAGTACTTC	CASSPSSGRRYEQYF
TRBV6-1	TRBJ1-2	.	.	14	TGTGCCAGCGGTCCGGAGGGAGCTAACTATGGCTACACCTTC	CASGPEGANYGYTF
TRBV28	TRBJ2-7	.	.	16	TGTGCCAGCAGTTTAGGGGGGGGGACATTTACCTACGAGCAGTACTTC	CASSLGGGTFTYEQYF
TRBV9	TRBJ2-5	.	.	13	TGTGCCAGCAGCGTAGATATTCAAGAGACCCAGTACTTC	CASSVDIQETQYF
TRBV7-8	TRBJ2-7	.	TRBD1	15	TGTGCCAGCAGCTTAGACAGGGGCCGCTCCTACGAGCAGTACTTC	CASSLDRGRSYEQYF
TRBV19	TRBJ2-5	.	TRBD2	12	TGTGCCAGTAGCTGGGGGGGTGAGACCCAGTACTTC	CASSWGGETQYF
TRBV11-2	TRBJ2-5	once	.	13	TGTGCCAGCAGCTTAGATAGATCGGAGACCCAGTACTTC	CASSLDRSETQYF
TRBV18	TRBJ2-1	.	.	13	TGTGCCAGCTCACCGCAACAGGGAAATGAGCAGTTCTTC	CASSPQQGNEQFF
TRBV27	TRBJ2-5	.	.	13	TGTGCCAGCAGCCCTGACAGCTCCGGGACCCAGTACTTC	CASSPDSSGTQYF
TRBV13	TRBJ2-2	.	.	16	TGTGCCAGCAGCCTCAATATGAGGTTGGGAGCCGGGGAGCTGTTTTTT	CASSLNMRLGAGELFF
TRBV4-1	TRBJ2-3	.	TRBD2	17	TGCGCCAGCAGCCAAGTGTGGACTAGCGGGAGAACAGATACGCAGTATTTT	CASSQVWTSGRTDTQYF
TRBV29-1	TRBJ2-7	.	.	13	TGCAGCGTCGAAAGGCCGGGGGCCTACGAGCAGTACTTC	CSVERPGAYEQYF
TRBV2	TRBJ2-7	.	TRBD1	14	TGTGCCACCCTACCCCCGGGACAGGGCACCGAGCAGTACTTC	CATLPPGQGTEQYF
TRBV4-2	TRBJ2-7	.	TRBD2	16	TGTGCCAGCAGCCAAGATGGGACTAGCGGCTCCTACGAGCAGTACTTC	CASSQDGTSGSYEQYF
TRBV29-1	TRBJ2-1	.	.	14	TGCAGCGTACAGAGGGGGGGCGCCCACAATGAGCAGTTCTTC	CSVQRGGAHNEQFF
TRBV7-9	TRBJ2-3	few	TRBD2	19	TGTGCCAGCAGCCCGACTAGCGGGGGGACACGACATCGGGCAGATACGCAGTATTTT	CASSPTSGGTRHRADTQYF
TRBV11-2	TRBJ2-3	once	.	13	TGTGCCAGCAGCCGCGCCGTCTCAGATACGCAGTATTTT	CASSRAVSDTQYF
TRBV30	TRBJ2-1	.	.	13	TGTGCCTGGAGTGGTGCCCCGCTAGCGGAGCAGTTCTTC	CAWSGAPLAEQFF
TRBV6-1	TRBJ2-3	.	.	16	TGTGCCAGCAGTGAAGCCAGGGCCCTGGGCACAGATACGCAGTATTTT	CASSEARALGTDTQYF
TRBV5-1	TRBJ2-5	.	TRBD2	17	TGCGCCAGCAGCTTGGGAGCGGGGGAGCCCTCGATAGAGACCCAGTACTTC	CASSLGAGEPSIETQYF
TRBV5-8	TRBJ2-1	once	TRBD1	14	TGTGCCAGCAGCTTTAGACAGGGATGGGATGAGCAGTTCTTC	CASSFRQGWDEQFF
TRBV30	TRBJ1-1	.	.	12	TGTGCCTGGAGGCCACTGGTCACTGAAGCTTTCTTT	CAWRPLVTEAFF
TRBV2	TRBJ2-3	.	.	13	TGTGCCAGCAGTGACAGACACACAGATACGCAGTATTTT	CASSDRHTDTQYF
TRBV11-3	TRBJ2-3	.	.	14	TGTGCCAGCAGCTTAGTGACTAGCACAGATACGCAGTATTTT	CASSLVTSTDTQYF
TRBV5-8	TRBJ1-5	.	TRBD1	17	TGTGCCAGCAGCACCGGGACAGGGGGCTATAGCAATCAGCCCCAGCATTTT	CASSTGTGGYSNQPQHF
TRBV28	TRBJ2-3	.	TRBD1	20	TGTGCCAGCAGTCCAGTTGAATACTTCGGGACAGGGGAGAGCACAGATACGCAGTATTTT	CASSPVEYFGTGESTDTQYF
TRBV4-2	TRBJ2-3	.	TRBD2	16	TGTGCCAGCAGCCAAGAACGGAGCGGGGGGGCAGATACGCAGTATTTT	CASSQERSGGADTQYF
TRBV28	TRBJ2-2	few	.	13	TGTGCCAGCAGTTTATTAGTTACCGGGGAGCTGTTTTTT	CASSLLVTGELFF
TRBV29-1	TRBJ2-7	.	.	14	TGCAGCGTTGAGGTCCCAGGGTCTACCTACGAGCAGTACTTC	CSVEVPGSTYEQYF
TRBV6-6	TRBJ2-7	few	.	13	TGTGCCAGCAGTCGAACGGGATCCTACGAGCAGTACTTC	CASSRTGSYEQYF
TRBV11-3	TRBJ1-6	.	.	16	TGTGCCAGCAGGAAGTCCGGACAGCCGTCTAATTCACCCCTCCACTTT	CASRKSGQPSNSPLHF
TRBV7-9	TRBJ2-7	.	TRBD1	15	TGTGCCAGCAGCCCCAACCGGGACAGGGGCTACGAGCAGTACTTC	CASSPNRDRGYEQYF
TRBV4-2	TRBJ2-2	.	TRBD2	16	TGTGCCAGCAGCCAAGAGACTAGCGGGGTGGCCGGGGAGCTGTTTTTT	CASSQETSGVAGELFF
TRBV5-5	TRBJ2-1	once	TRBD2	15	TGTGCCAGCAGCTTAGAGCGGGGGGTATACAATGAGCAGTTCTTC	CASSLERGVYNEQFF
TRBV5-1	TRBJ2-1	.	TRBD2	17	TGCGCCAGCAGCTTGGTGCCGCCGGGGGGGTCCTACAATGAGCAGTTCTTC	CASSLVPPGGSYNEQFF
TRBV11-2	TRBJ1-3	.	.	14	TGTGCCAGCAGCTTTTCAGACTCTGGAAACACCATATATTTT	CASSFSDSGNTIYF
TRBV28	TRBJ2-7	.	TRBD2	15	TGTGCCAGCAGTCCGACTAGCGCCCGCTGGGACGAGCAGTACTTC	CASSPTSARWDEQYF
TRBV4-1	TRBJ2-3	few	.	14	TGCGCCAGCAGCCTCCAGGGGAGCACAGATACGCAGTATTTT	CASSLQGSTDTQYF
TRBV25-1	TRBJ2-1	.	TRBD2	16	TGTGCCAGCAGCCATAGGGGACTAGCGGGGACTAATGAGCAGTTCTTC	CASSHRGLAGTNEQFF
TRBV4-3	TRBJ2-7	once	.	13	TGCGCCAGCAGCCGGACAGCCTCATACGAGCAGTACTTC	CASSRTASYEQYF
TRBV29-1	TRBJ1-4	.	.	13	TGCAGCGGATCAACAGGGTCTAATGAAAAACTGTTTTTT	CSGSTGSNEKLFF
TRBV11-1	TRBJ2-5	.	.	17	TGTGCCAGCAGCCCATCCGGCGGGGCTTTCCTTCAAGAGACCCAGTACTTC	CASSPSGGAFLQETQYF
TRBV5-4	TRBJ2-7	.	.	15	TGTGCCAGCAGCGCGAGCTGGGGGCGGTCCTACGAGCAGTACTTC	CASSASWGRSYEQYF
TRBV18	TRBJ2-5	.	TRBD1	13	TGTGCCAGCTCACCGGGACAGCAAGAGACCCAGTACTTC	CASSPGQQETQYF